Listed here are 27 T cell receptor beta chains from one sample, sequenced in a study of graft-versus-host responses after intestinal transplantation. Sequencing used immunoSEQ multiplex PCR; TCRdb keeps in-frame clones, though not all of them. The table records 38,000 or so clones, approximately 95% of them present only once. Their specific antigens are unknown. The sequencing used unstimulated CD8+ T cells sorted from spleen or lymph node cells, collected before transplant. These receptors originate from a human donor who was the organ donor for an intestinal transplant.

This sequence joins TRBV4-1 and TRBJ2-3; 14 nucleotides line up with TRBD2. The trim removed 0 bases at V and 1 base at J, leaving 3 bases unmatched. Germline CDR1 is MGHRA and CDR2 is YSYEKL. The CDR3 length is 18 residues. This CDR3 reads CASSQDGLAGGRTDTQYF. DNA of the CDR3: TGCGCCAGCAGCCAAGATGGACTAGCGGGGGGACGCACAGATACGCAGTATTTT.

V usage is TRBV6-6 and J usage is TRBJ1-2; D not certain. The CDR3 has 8 residues. V lost 10 bases and J lost 10, with 7 bases in between. The germline gives CDR1 MNHNY, CDR2 SVGAGI (reference sequence). The CDR3 is CATNYYTF. The DNA for the CDR3 is TGTGCCACCAATTACTACACCTTC.

The chain recombines TRBV4-3 with TRBJ2-6, with D possibly matching TRBD2 (7 bases). V gave up 2 bases and J gave up 4 bases, with 9 bases separating them. Germline assignment: CDR1 LGHNA and CDR2 YSLEER. The CDR3 extends over 15 amino acids. This chain's CDR3 is CASSQWGGGANVLTF. The CDR3 bases are TGCGCCAGCAGCCAATGGGGGGGCGGGGCCAACGTCCTGACTTTC.

The V and J genes are TRBV7-9 and TRBJ2-3, with D uncertain. Per germline, CDR1 SEHNR and CDR2 FQNEAQ (reference sequence). The V gene lost 6 bases and the J gene lost 0 bases, with 13 bases spanning the gap. The CDR3 consists of 15 residues. The DNA for the CDR3 is TGTGCCAGCAGAGGAGCTATGACTAGCACAGATACGCAGTATTTT. Amino acid sequence: CASRGAMTSTDTQYF.

In regard to this clone: One junction end disagrees with the germline gene, perhaps due to a read error. This sequence joins TRBV7-7 and TRBJ2-1; 14 bases map to TRBD2. In germline, CDR1 is SSHAT, CDR2 FNYEAQ (reference sequence). CDR3 length: 15 amino acids. DNA for the CDR3: TGTGCTAGCAGCCTCGGGACTAGCGGGGGCGATGAGCAGTTCTTC. This gives the protein CASSLGTSGGDEQFF.

This chain joins TRBV6-9 and TRBJ1-5; D not certain. The germline gives CDR1 MNHGY, CDR2 SVAAGI. This CDR3 has 15 residues. The V and J ends lost 3 bases and 4 bases respectively, with 13 bases between them. The CDR3 DNA reads TGTGCCAGCAGTTACTCCCAGTCTCGAAATCAGCCCCAGCATTTT. Protein sequence: CASSYSQSRNQPQHF.

V usage is TRBV15 and J usage is TRBJ1-2; maybe TRBD1 (6 bases). Trimming shortened V by 5 bases and J by 4 bases, and 17 bases separated the two germline ends. The CDR3 runs 15 residues. Per the germline V gene, CDR1 is LNHNV and CDR2 is YYDKDF (reference sequence). The CDR3 sequence: CATSALGGASYGYTF. The CDR3 DNA follows: TGTGCCACCAGCGCCCTTGGGGGGGCGTCCTATGGCTACACCTTC.

The chain employs TRBV7-2 and TRBJ2-3, with 14 bases aligning to TRBD2. This CDR3 has 16 amino acids. After removal of 8 bases from V and 0 bases from J, the junction contained 4 bases not matched to a gene. The germline CDR1 and CDR2 sequences are SGHTA and FQGNSA. The CDR3 nucleotides read TGTGCCAGCGGACTAGCGGGGGGCTCTAGCACAGATACGCAGTATTTT. It is translated as CASGLAGGSSTDTQYF.

V and J are TRBV5-4 and TRBJ1-6; D is unresolved. Trimming took 4 bases from V and 13 from J, leaving 15 bases between them. The CDR3 loop spans 13 amino acids. From germline, CDR1 is SGHNT and CDR2 YYREEE (reference sequence). CDR3 protein: CASSPTGEIPLHF. For the CDR3, the DNA is TGTGCCAGCAGCCCAACTGGGGAGATCCCCCTCCACTTT.

V and J are TRBV5-8 and TRBJ2-5; D may be TRBD2 (6 bases). V dropped 2 bases and J dropped 11 bases, with 22 bases sitting between them. The germline gives CDR1 SGHTS, CDR2 YDEGEE. The CDR3 loop spans 15 amino acids. The CDR3 loop is CASSFWGEGAREQYF. In DNA form, the CDR3 reads TGTGCCAGCAGCTTTTGGGGGGAAGGGGCGAGGGAGCAGTACTTC.

This sequence joins TRBV30 and TRBJ2-1; possible D gene TRBD1, 6 bases. Germline loops: CDR1 GTSNPN, CDR2 SVGIG (reference sequence). V was cut by 2 bases and J by 4 bases, with 15 bases left in between. This CDR3 has 15 amino acids. CDR3 nucleotides: TGTGCCTGGAGTCTACCGGGACACCTTTACAATGAGCAGTTCTTC. Translating it yields CAWSLPGHLYNEQFF.

The CDR3 spells CASSIPWDTSGLSNQPQHF. The DNA of the CDR3 is TGTGCCAGTAGTATCCCCTGGGACACAAGTGGACTTAGCAATCAGCCCCAGCATTTT. The chain has TRBV19 and TRBJ1-5; possible D gene TRBD1, 6 bases. Trimming left V 3 bases short and J 0 bases short, with 21 bases between. This CDR3 has 19 residues. Germline V lookup: CDR1 LNHDA, CDR2 SQIVND (reference sequence).

V is TRBV7-8 and J is TRBJ2-7; D not resolved. Trimming cost V 1 base and J 6 bases, with 7 bases left between them. CDR1 is SGHVS and CDR2 is FQNEAQ in the germline V gene. This CDR3 contains 12 residues. In DNA, the CDR3 is TGTGCCAGCAGCTTAGTCGTGGGCGAGCAGTACTTC. Protein product: CASSLVVGEQYF.

This chain links TRBV11-1 with TRBJ2-3; tentative D call: TRBD1 (7 bases). V lost 1 base, J lost 4 bases, and 18 bases lay in between. The CDR3 runs 17 residues. CDR1 is SGHAT and CDR2 is FQDESV in the germline V gene (reference sequence). CDR3 sequence (DNA): TGTGCCAGCAGCTTAGAGTACGGGCCAGGGGGGCCAGATACGCAGTATTTT. Translating gives CASSLEYGPGGPDTQYF.

The chain links TRBV7-3 to TRBJ2-5; maybe TRBD2 (6 bases). The CDR3 sequence is 13 residues long. Germline V gene data show CDR1 as SGHTA and CDR2 as FQGTGA. V gave up 5 bases and J gave up 4 bases, with 11 bases separating them. The CDR3, as DNA: TGTGCCAGCAGCACACGGGGAGGAGAGACCCAGTACTTC. Translating it yields CASSTRGGETQYF. The full variable domain, rest sourced from reference TRBV7-3 and TRBJ2-5, is GAGVSQTPSNKVTEKGKYVELRCDPISGHTALYWYRQSLGQGPEFLIYFQGTGAADDSGLPNDRFFAVRPEGSVSTLKIQRTERGDSAVYLCASSTRGGETQYFGPGTRLLVL.

The genes are TRBV13 and TRBJ1-1; D gene unclear. Germline V gives CDR1 PRHDT, CDR2 FYEKMQ (reference sequence). The CDR3 extends over 15 amino acids. V was shortened by 5 bases and J by 1 base, with 14 bases between the two germline ends. CDR3 DNA: TGTGCCAGCAGCCCCGCGGGATCCCAGAACACTGAAGCTTTCTTT. It codes for CASSPAGSQNTEAFF.

V is TRBV13 and J is TRBJ2-5; D uncertain. Germline loops: CDR1 PRHDT, CDR2 FYEKMQ (reference sequence). V gave up 1 base and J gave up 2 bases, with 17 bases separating them. The CDR3 has 17 residues. The CDR3 DNA follows: TGTGCCAGCAGCTTAGAAAGGGCAGACGACTGGCAAGAGACCCAGTACTTC. It specifies CASSLERADDWQETQYF.

The CDR3 DNA follows: TGTGCCAGTAGTTGGGGGAGCAATCAGCCCCAGCATTTT. This encodes CASSWGSNQPQHF. This chain links TRBV19 with TRBJ1-5, with D perhaps TRBD1 (5 bases). The CDR3 covers 13 residues. Trimming stripped 5 bases from V and 1 base from J, with 6 bases between. CDR1 is LNHDA and CDR2 is SQIVND in the germline V gene (reference sequence).

This clone occurred a few times. The chain employs TRBV13 and TRBJ2-5; 9 nucleotides match TRBD2. V lost 6 bases, J lost 3 bases, and 5 bases stayed unmatched. This CDR3 region has 14 residues. Germline V gene lookup returns CDR1 PRHDT and CDR2 FYEKMQ (reference sequence). This chain's CDR3 is CASRRLAEEETQYF. The CDR3 DNA reads as TGTGCCAGCAGGAGACTAGCGGAGGAAGAGACCCAGTACTTC.

The V and J genes are TRBV25-1 and TRBJ2-1, with 10 bases identical to TRBD2. CDR3 length: 17 amino acids. With 0 bases clipped from V and 4 bases from J, the junction kept 6 bases outside the gene matches. The germline gives CDR1 MGHDK, CDR2 SYGVNS. CDR3 amino acids: CASSEYIASGGYNEQFF. The CDR3 DNA follows: TGTGCCAGCAGTGAATATATCGCTAGCGGGGGATACAATGAGCAGTTCTTC.

This rearrangement joins TRBV4-3 to TRBJ2-1; possibly TRBD2 for D (5 bases). V was clipped by 3 bases and J by 1 base, with 13 bases between them. Germline CDR1 LGHNA, CDR2 YSLEER. The CDR3 totals 16 residues. This CDR3 reads CASSHDDYESYNEQFF. The CDR3 nucleotides are TGCGCCAGCAGCCACGACGACTACGAATCCTACAATGAGCAGTTCTTC.

In its sample, this clone was seen once. The genes are TRBV15 and TRBJ2-6, with D perhaps matching TRBD1 (6 bases). Germline V gives CDR1 LNHNV, CDR2 YYDKDF (reference sequence). The V end lost 1 base, the J end lost 2 bases, and 9 bases lay between the germline ends. The CDR3 runs to 16 residues. CDR3 sequence (DNA): TGTGCCACCAGCAGAGTAGGGGGTACTGGGGCCAACGTCCTGACTTTC. Translation: CATSRVGGTGANVLTF.

This clone was observed once. This chain connects TRBV27 to TRBJ1-1; D is unclear. Per germline, CDR1 MNHEY and CDR2 SMNVEV (reference sequence). The CDR3 extends over 13 amino acids. Trimming left V 4 bases short and J 4 bases short, with 10 bases between. In DNA, the CDR3 is TGTGCCAGCAGTTCCCCTCGTGGCACTGAAGCTTTCTTT. Translating gives CASSSPRGTEAFF.

The V and J genes are TRBV15 and TRBJ2-1; 11 bases align to TRBD1. The CDR3 is 15 residues long. Germline loops: CDR1 LNHNV, CDR2 YYDKDF (reference sequence). The trim removed 5 bases at V and 8 bases at J, leaving 8 bases unmatched. The CDR3 DNA is TGTGCCACCAGCGACCGGGACAGGGGGGCGGATGAGCAGTTCTTC. Its protein is CATSDRDRGADEQFF.

V is TRBV21-1 and J is TRBJ1-4; the table names TRBD1, a call not compared with the DNA. TRBV21-1 is designated a pseudogene. The CDR3 totals 15 residues. CDR3 residues: CASSKWPLGNEKLFF. The CDR3 region has the DNA TGTGCCAGCAGCAAATGGCCCCTTGGTAATGAAAAACTGTTTTTT.

DNA of the CDR3: TGCGCCAGCAGTGAGTCGTCTAGCGGGGGTATTGAGCAGTTCTTC. The encoded protein is CASSESSSGGIEQFF. The J gene is TRBJ2-1, the V gene TRBV10-2, with TRBD2 matching over 10 bases. CDR1 and CDR2 (germline): WSHSY, SAAADI. CDR3 length: 15 residues. The ends lost 0 bases at V and 9 bases at J; junction bases unmatched: 5.

This rearrangement joins TRBV5-6 to TRBJ2-7; D may be TRBD1 (7 bases). V was shortened by 2 bases and J by 5 bases, with 11 bases between the two germline ends. Germline values: CDR1 SGHDT, CDR2 YYEEEE. The CDR3 runs to 13 residues. The CDR3 sequence is CASSFQGGHEQYF. In nucleotides, the CDR3 is TGTGCCAGCAGCTTCCAGGGGGGCCACGAGCAGTACTTC.